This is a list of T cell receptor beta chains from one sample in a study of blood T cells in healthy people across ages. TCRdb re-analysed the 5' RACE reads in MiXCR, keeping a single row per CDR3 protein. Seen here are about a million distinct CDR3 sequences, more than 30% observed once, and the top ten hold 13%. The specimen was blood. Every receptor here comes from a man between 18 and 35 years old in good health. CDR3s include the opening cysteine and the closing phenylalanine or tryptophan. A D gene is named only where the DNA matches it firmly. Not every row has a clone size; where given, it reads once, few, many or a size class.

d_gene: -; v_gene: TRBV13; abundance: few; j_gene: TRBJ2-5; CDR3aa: CASSQLAGGETQYF; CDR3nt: TGTGCCAGCAGCCAGTTAGCTGGGGGGGAGACCCAGTACTTC
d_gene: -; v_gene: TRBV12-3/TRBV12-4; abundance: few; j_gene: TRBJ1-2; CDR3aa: CASSRPRGGLDGYTF; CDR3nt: TGTGCCAGCAGTCGCCCAAGGGGAGGGTTGGATGGCTACACCTTC
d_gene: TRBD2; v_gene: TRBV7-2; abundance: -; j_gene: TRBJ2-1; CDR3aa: CASNSLTSGSYNEQFF; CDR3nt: TGTGCCAGCAACTCGCTCACTAGCGGGTCTTACAATGAGCAGTTCTTC
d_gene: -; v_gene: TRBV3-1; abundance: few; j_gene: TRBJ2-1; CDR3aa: CASSQESSPFRGFNEQFF; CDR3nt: TGTGCCAGCAGCCAAGAATCCAGTCCGTTTCGGGGTTTCAATGAGCAGTTCTTC
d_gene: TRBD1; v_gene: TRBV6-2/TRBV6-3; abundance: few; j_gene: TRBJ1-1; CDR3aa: CASSYPHVQGVQAFF; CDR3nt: TGTGCCAGCAGTTACCCACATGTACAGGGGGTTCAAGCTTTCTTT
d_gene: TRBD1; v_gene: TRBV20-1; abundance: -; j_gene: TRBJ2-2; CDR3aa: CSAGQGAGELFF; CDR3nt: TGCAGTGCAGGACAGGGGGCCGGGGAGCTGTTTTTT
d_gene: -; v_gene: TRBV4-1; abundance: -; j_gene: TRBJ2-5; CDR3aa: CASSQDSDETQYF; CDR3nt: TGCGCCAGCAGCCAAGACTCCGATGAGACCCAGTACTTC
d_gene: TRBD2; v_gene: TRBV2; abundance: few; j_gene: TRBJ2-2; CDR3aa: CASTGTSGGLGNTGELFF; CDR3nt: TGTGCCAGCACCGGGACTAGCGGGGGACTAGGGAACACCGGGGAGCTGTTTTTT
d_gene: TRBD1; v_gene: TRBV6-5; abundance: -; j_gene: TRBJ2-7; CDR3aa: CASSLGTGHNEQYF; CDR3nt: TGTGCCAGCAGTTTGGGGACAGGGCACAATGAGCAGTACTTC
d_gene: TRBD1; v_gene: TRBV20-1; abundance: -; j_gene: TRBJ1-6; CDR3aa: CSATRQGEGSPLHF; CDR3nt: TGCAGTGCTACTAGACAGGGGGAGGGTTCACCCCTCCACTTT
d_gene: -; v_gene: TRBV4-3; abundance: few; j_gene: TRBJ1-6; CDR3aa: CASSQDRIYNSPLHF; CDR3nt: TGCGCCAGCAGCCAAGACAGGATATATAATTCACCCCTCCACTTT
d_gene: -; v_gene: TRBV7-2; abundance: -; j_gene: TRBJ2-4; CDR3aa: CASGLRGKQNIQYF; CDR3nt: TGCGCCAGCGGCTTACGGGGGAAACAAAACATTCAGTACTTC
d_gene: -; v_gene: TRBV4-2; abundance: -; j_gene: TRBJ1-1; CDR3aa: CASSPPGGGLNTEAFF; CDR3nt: TGTGCCAGCAGCCCCCCGGGTGGAGGGTTGAACACTGAAGCTTTCTTT
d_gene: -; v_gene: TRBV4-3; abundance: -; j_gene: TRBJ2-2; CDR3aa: CASSQSTVKRGELFF; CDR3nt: TGCGCCAGCAGCCAAAGCACAGTAAAACGCGGGGAGCTGTTTTTT
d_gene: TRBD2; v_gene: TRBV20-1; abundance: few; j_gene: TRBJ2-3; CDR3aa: CSVRTSGGTDTQYF; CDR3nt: TGCAGTGTTAGGACTAGCGGGGGGACAGATACGCAGTATTTT
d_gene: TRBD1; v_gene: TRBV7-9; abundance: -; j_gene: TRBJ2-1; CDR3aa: CASSFRGGMNEQFF; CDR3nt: TGTGCCAGCAGCTTCAGAGGGGGCATGAATGAGCAGTTCTTC
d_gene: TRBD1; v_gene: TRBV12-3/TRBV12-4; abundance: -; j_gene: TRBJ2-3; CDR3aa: CASSPGQPETDTQYF; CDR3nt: TGTGCCAGCAGTCCGGGACAGCCCGAGACAGATACGCAGTATTTT
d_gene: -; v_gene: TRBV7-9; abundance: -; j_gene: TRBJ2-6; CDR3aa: CASSLWGFGANVLTF; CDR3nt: TGTGCCAGCAGCTTGTGGGGGTTTGGGGCCAACGTCCTGACTTTC
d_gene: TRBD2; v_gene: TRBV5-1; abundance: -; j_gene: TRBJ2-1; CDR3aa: CASSWTETSGYNEQFF; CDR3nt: TGCGCCAGCAGCTGGACCGAGACTAGCGGCTACAATGAGCAGTTCTTC
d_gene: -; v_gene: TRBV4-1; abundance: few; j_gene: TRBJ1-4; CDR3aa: CASSQDSAYEVEKLFF; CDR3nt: TGCGCCAGCAGCCAAGATTCGGCGTACGAGGTCGAAAAACTGTTTTTT
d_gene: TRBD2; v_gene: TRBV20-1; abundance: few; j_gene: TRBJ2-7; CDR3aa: CSANGLAPTYEQYF; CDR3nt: TGCAGTGCTAATGGACTAGCGCCCACCTACGAGCAGTACTTC
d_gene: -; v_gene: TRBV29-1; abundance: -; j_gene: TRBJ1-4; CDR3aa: CSVVGPGVTSEKLFF; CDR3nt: TGCAGCGTTGTAGGGCCCGGGGTGACGAGTGAAAAACTGTTTTTT
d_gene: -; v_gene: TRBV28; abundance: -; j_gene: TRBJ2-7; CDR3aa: CASRDYGLYEQYF; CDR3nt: TGTGCCAGCAGGGACTATGGCCTTTACGAGCAGTACTTC
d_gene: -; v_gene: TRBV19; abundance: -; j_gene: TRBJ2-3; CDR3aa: CASSKADTQYF; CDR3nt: TGTGCCAGTAGTAAGGCGGATACGCAGTATTTT
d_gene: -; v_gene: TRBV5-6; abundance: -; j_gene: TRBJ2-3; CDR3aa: CASSLPSLLATDAQYF; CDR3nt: TGTGCCAGCAGCTTGCCCTCCCTTCTAGCCACAGATGCGCAGTATTTT
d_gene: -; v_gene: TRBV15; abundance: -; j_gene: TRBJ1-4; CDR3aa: CATSRVQVGKLFF; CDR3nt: TGTGCCACCAGCAGAGTCCAGGTCGGAAAACTGTTTTTT
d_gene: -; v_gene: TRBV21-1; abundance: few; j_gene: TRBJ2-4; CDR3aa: CASNLGQTLAKNIQYF; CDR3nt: TGTGCCAGCAACCTCGGGCAGACCCTAGCCAAAAACATTCAGTACTTC
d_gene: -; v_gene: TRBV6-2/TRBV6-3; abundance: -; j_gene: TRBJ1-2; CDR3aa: CASSSVRTNYGYTF; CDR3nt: TGTGCCAGCAGCTCCGTCCGAACTAACTATGGCTACACCTTC
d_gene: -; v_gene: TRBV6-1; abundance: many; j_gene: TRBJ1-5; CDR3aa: CAPPGGLGNQPQHF; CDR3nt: TGTGCCCCCCCCGGGGGACTAGGCAATCAGCCCCAGCATTTT